This TCR beta chain was sequenced during a study of T-cell reconstitution after alpha-beta-depleted transplantation in children (dated by TCRdb to the mid-2010s). With respect to the entire study: T-cell immune reconstitution after TCRalphabeta/CD19-depleted allogeneic hematopoietic cell transplantation in children was quantitatively tracked in the study by means of TCR repertoire profiling. The paper as a whole reports these results and caveats: The apparently early alphabetaT-cell count recovery about two months after transplant was reportedly dependent on only several hundred rapidly expanded clones derived from non-depleted graft cells. Over the following months the frequencies of hyperexpanded clones went down, and after one year T-cell counts and TCRbeta diversity were mostly credited to newly produced T cells. The high TCRbeta diversity at day 60 in some patients was ascribed to recipient T cells and intrathymic progenitors that had survived conditioning.

The CDR1 and CDR2 encoded by the germline V gene are SQVTM and ANQGSEA. The CDR3, cysteine through phenylalanine, is 14 amino acids long. Here the CDR3 DNA is all that survives: 42 bases in frame from base 1. V has 4 bases trimmed and J has 5 bases trimmed; junction bases matching no gene number 4. To prepare the library, PCR was applied. For sequencing, an Illumina HiSeq 2500 was employed. To normalize quantification of the TCRbeta repertoire, the TCR libraries were built with molecular barcoding that relied on unique molecular identifiers. The public reads were reanalyzed by TCRdb: fastp trimming at Q25, MiXCR alignment, in-frame beta chains only. Each entry is one CDR3 protein sequence, shown with its most common DNA and genes. The sample data list 670,000 or so distinct CDR3 sequences, and about 12% of these were observed just once. The biggest ten clones account for 0.79% of the sample. The meaning of the sample's treatment or condition label: allogeneic hematopoietic cell transplantation with graft depleted of TCRalphabeta T cells and CD19 B cells. The transplant recipients were children given TCRalphabeta/CD19-depleted allogeneic hematopoietic cell grafts.

This clonotype was detected only a few times. The clone's antigen remains unknown. It has no much larger one-base neighbor in the sample; base qualities were not kept. Recombination linked TRBV29-1 to TRBJ2-7; the central 14 bases match TRBD2. The clonotype comes from a girl aged 2 to 10 with congenital amegakaryocytic thrombocytopenia, due to receive a stem cell transplant. The source was PBMCs, collected before TCRalphabeta/CD19-depleted stem cell transplant. The encoded CDR3 is CSVGRLAGGDEQYF. In nucleotide form, the sequence is TGCAGCGTTGGAAGACTAGCGGGAGGGGACGAGCAGTACTTC.